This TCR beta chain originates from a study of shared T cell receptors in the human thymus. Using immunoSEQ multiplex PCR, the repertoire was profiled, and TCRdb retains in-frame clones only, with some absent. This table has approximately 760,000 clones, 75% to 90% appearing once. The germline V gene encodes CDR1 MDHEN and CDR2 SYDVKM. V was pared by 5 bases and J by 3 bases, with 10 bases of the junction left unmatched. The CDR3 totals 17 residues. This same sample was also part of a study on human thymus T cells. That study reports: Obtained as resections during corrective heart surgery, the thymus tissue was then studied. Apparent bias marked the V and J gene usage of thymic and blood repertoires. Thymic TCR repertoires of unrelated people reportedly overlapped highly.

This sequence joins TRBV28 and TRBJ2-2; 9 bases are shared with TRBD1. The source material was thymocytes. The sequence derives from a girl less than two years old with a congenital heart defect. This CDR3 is CASSPAARDRDTGELFF. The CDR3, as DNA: TGTGCCAGCAGTCCAGCGGCCCGGGACAGGGACACCGGGGAGCTGTTTTTT.